Given below is one TCR beta chain in context. The authors negatively isolated CD8+ and CD4+ T cells and FACS-enriched TEMRA cells. Trimming shortened V by 2 bases and J by 0 bases, and 4 bases separated the two germline ends. The germline V gene has CDR1 SNHLY and CDR2 FYNNEI. The CDR3 is made up of 13 amino acids. This record belongs to a study of CD8 T cells in Susac syndrome. RNA in amounts of about 0.45 to 1 ug was reverse transcribed with random hexamers. TCR beta CDR3 was amplified by immunoSEQ covering 54 Vbeta and 13 Jbeta. TCRdb redid the calling of the immunoSEQ multiplex PCR reads with MiXCR, one entry per CDR3 protein. Among under 150,000 distinct CDR3 sequences listed, roughly 80% were seen once.

Sequencing was done on a sample of CD8+ T cells from PBMCs. The source is a human donor with multiple sclerosis. The chain combines TRBV2 with TRBJ1-1, with no clear D. In DNA form, the CDR3 reads TGTGCCAGCAGTGAACGCCTGAACACTGAAGCTTTCTTT. Residues: CASSERLNTEAFF.